This T cell receptor beta chain is drawn from a study of T cell repertoires in cytomegalovirus infection. The overall study: In public TCR beta signatures, there were indications of both CMV infection and matching HLA type.

TCRdb used MiXCR to reprocess the reads, holding one entry per CDR3 protein. The profile covers 680,000 or so distinct CDR3 sequences, with about 40% appearing a single time and 2.8% taken by the ten largest. This clonotype was seen a single time. A single base separates this from a much larger clone, so it may be a read error. Trimming cost V 8 bases and J 1 base, with 9 bases left between them. Germline CDR1 MDHEN, CDR2 SYDVKM. This CDR3 comprises 12 residues. The sample comprised PBMCs. The sequence was obtained from a human donor in good health (CMV status not recorded). Some clones in this sample may be carry-over from other donors' samples. V is TRBV28 and J is TRBJ2-7, with unresolved D. For the CDR3, the DNA is TGTGCCAGCGGTAAACAGTCCTACGAGCAGTACTTC. It is translated as CASGKQSYEQYF.